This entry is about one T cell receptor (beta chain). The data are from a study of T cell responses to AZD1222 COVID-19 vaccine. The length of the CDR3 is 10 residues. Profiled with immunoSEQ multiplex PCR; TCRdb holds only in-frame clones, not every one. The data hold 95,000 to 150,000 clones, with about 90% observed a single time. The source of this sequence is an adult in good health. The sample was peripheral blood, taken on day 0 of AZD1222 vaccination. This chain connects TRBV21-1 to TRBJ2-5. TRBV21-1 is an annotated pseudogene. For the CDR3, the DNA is TGTGCCAGCAGCAAAGAGACCCAGTACTTC. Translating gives CASSKETQYF.